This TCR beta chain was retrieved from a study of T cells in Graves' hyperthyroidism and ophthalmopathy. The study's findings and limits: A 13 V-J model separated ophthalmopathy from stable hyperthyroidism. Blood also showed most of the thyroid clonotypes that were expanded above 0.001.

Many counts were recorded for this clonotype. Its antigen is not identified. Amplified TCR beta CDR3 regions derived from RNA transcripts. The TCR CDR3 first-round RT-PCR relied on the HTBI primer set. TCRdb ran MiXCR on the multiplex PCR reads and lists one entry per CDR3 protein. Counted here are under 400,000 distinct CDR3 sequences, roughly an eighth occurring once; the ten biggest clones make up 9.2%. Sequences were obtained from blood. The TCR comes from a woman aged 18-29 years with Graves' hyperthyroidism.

The CDR3 nucleotides are TGTGCCACCAGTGATCCCCGGGACCCAGGGGGCGGCTATGGCTACACCTTC. Translating gives CATSDPRDPGGGYGYTF. The V and J genes are TRBV24-1 and TRBJ1-2, with 8 bases fitting TRBD1. CDR3 length equals 17 residues. Germline values: CDR1 KGHDR, CDR2 SFDVKD. V lost 3 bases to trimming and J lost 4 bases; unmatched junction nucleotides: 12.